This T cell receptor beta chain appears in the sequencing data of a study of brain T cells in children with intractable seizures. Overall study findings and caveats: HCMV serostatus was not known, and viral specificity came from CDR3 similarity only.

Trimming stripped 6 bases from V and 4 bases from J, with 12 bases between. The CDR3 is made up of 13 amino acids. CDR1 and CDR2 from the germline V gene are MNHEY and SVGAGI. This clone was observed a single time. The antigen is unknown. Regarding time point: blood from clinic visit 5 months post-surgery; TSC patient then seizure free. Only in-frame clones appear in the TCRdb table, and some are missing; sequencing was by immunoSEQ multiplex PCR. The table records about 340,000 clones, over 90% of them present only once. This TCR was sampled from a boy less than two years old with tuberous sclerosis and intractable seizures. Sequenced here: peripheral blood, sampled 4 to 5 months after surgery. The chain couples TRBV6-5 to TRBJ1-2; D unclear. The CDR3 loop reads CASSLTEVYGYTF. CDR3 coding DNA: TGTGCCAGCAGCCTTACTGAGGTCTATGGCTACACCTTC.